The rows below give T cell receptor beta chains drawn from one sample of a study of blood T cell repertoires in COVID-19. Sequenced by immunoSEQ multiplex PCR; TCRdb stores in-frame clones only, minus some. The sample lists 50,000 to 80,000 clones, roughly 84% occurring once. Material for sequencing was peripheral blood. These receptor sequences come from a woman aged 55-75 years with acute or convalescent COVID-19. Each CDR3 is given with its conserved first and last residue. The order of the fields is J gene, CDR3 length, V gene, clone size, D gene, CDR3 DNA, CDR3 protein. D genes are given only for firm matches. Size is omitted from some rows. Given values are once, few, many or a class for expanded clones.

>TRBJ2-1|14|TRBV5-1|-|TRBD2
TGCGCCAGCAGGGCGGGGGGGAACTACAATGAGCAGTTCTTC
CASRAGGNYNEQFF
>TRBJ2-3|19|TRBV9|once|TRBD2
TGTGCCAGCAGCCCCTTGCCTCAGGGACTAGCGGCTAGCACAGATACGCAGTATTTT
CASSPLPQGLAASTDTQYF
>TRBJ2-7|13|TRBV3-1/TRBV3-2|-|-
TGTGCCAGCACCCAGACAGGTTTTTTCGAGCAGTACTTC
CASTQTGFFEQYF
>TRBJ1-1|12|TRBV10-3|-|-
TGTGCCATCAGTCCAGGGGTCACTGAAGCTTTCTTT
CAISPGVTEAFF
>TRBJ2-1|14|TRBV19|-|-
TGTGCCAGTAGTAACGAACAGGGCAGTTTCGAGCAGTTCTTC
CASSNEQGSFEQFF
>TRBJ1-6|14|TRBV25-1|-|TRBD1
TGTGCCAGCAGCCCCACAGGGGGGAATTCACCCCTCCACTTT
CASSPTGGNSPLHF
>TRBJ1-6|12|TRBV7-9|-|-
TGTGCCAGCAGGAGGGTTGATTCACCCCTCCACTTT
CASRRVDSPLHF
>TRBJ1-1|12|TRBV7-7|-|-
TGTGCCAGCAGCCCTATTAACACTGAAGCTTTCTTT
CASSPINTEAFF
>TRBJ1-2|12|TRBV27|few|-
TGTGCCAGCAGTTTGACAGGCACTGGCTACACCTTC
CASSLTGTGYTF
>TRBJ1-5|15|TRBV5-1|-|TRBD1
TGCGCCAGCAGCTGGACAGGGGATAGCAATCAGCCCCAGCATTTT
CASSWTGDSNQPQHF
>TRBJ2-2|14|TRBV7-2|few|TRBD1
TGTGCCAGCAGCTCGACAGGGGATACCGGGGAGCTGTTTTTT
CASSSTGDTGELFF
>TRBJ2-2|15|TRBV2|-|TRBD2
TGTGCCAGCAGTGTGCTAGCGGGGGGGTCCGGGGAGCTGTTTTTT
CASSVLAGGSGELFF
>TRBJ2-2|16|TRBV19|-|-
TGTGCCAGTAGTATACGAGTGAGCGGTAACACCGGGGAGCTGTTTTTT
CASSIRVSGNTGELFF
>TRBJ1-2|16|TRBV7-2|-|TRBD1
TGTGCCAGCACCCAAGGGACAGTGAATTATAACTATGGCTACACCTTC
CASTQGTVNYNYGYTF
>TRBJ1-6|15|TRBV2|-|-
TGTGCCAGCAGACTTCGACAGGCCGATAATTCACCCCTCCACTTT
CASRLRQADNSPLHF
>TRBJ1-3|15|TRBV7-9|-|TRBD1
TGTGCCAGCAGCTTAGGACAGGGCTCTGGAAACACCATATATTTT
CASSLGQGSGNTIYF
>TRBJ2-3|17|TRBV5-1|once|-
TGCGCCAGCAGCTTTCGACAGTCTATCCTTAGCACAGATACGCAGTATTTT
CASSFRQSILSTDTQYF
>TRBJ1-1|19|TRBV10-2|few|TRBD1
TGCGCCAGCAGTGAGTCCCCGTTGGGCGTGGGACAGATGAACACTGAAGCTTTCTTT
CASSESPLGVGQMNTEAFF
>TRBJ1-3|14|TRBV5-1|once|TRBD1
TGCGCCAGCAGCCAGGACAGGGTTGGAAACACCATATATTTT
CASSQDRVGNTIYF
>TRBJ1-1|15|TRBV7-2|-|TRBD1
TGTGCCAGCAGCCCTATACAGGGGGCGCACACTGAAGCTTTCTTT
CASSPIQGAHTEAFF
>TRBJ1-3|15|TRBV11-2|few|-
TGTGCCAGCAGCTTACAAACAGGGCTTGGAAACACCATATATTTT
CASSLQTGLGNTIYF
>TRBJ1-4|17|TRBV27|-|TRBD1
TGTGCCAGCAGTTTATTTTGGCCAACAGGGGTGGGGGAAAAACTGTTTTTT
CASSLFWPTGVGEKLFF
>TRBJ1-6|16|TRBV7-2|-|TRBD1
TGTGCCAGCAGCCGCATGCCGGGACAGAGTAATTCACCCCTCCACTTT
CASSRMPGQSNSPLHF
>TRBJ2-7|15|TRBV5-1|-|TRBD1
TGCGCCAGCAGCCCCGACAGGGCCCATTCCTACGAGCAGTACTTC
CASSPDRAHSYEQYF
>TRBJ2-7|16|TRBV13|-|TRBD2
TGTGCCAGCAGCTCAGCCGGGGGGGGTAGCTCCTACGAGCAGTACTTC
CASSSAGGGSSYEQYF
>TRBJ2-5|16|TRBV9|few|TRBD2
TGTGCCAGCAGCGTAGGAAGCGGGGGGCGGGAAGAGACCCAGTACTTC
CASSVGSGGREETQYF
>TRBJ1-6|14|TRBV2|-|-
TGTGCCAGCAGTGAAGGCAGGTATAATTCACCCCTCCACTTT
CASSEGRYNSPLHF
>TRBJ1-3|14|TRBV6-5|-|-
TGTGCCAGCAGAGGTAGCACGGGAGGAAACACCATATATTTT
CASRGSTGGNTIYF